The rows below give T cell receptor beta chains drawn from one sample of a study of T cell repertoires in cytomegalovirus infection. No antigen is known for these receptors. One entry per CDR3 protein results from TCRdb running MiXCR on the reads. The data hold some 920,000 distinct CDR3 sequences, with roughly a third observed a single time. Sequencing used cultured CD8+ T cells from PBMCs, obtained from culture after CMV antigen stimulation. These receptors originate from a human donor in good health (CMV status not recorded). Some clones in this sample may be carry-over from other donors' samples. Both conserved end residues are part of each CDR3. A D gene is named only where the DNA matches it firmly. The size of a clone is reported for some rows only, either as once, few or many, or as a class for expanded clones.

j_call,v_call,d_call,clone_size,cdr3_nt,cdr3_aa
TRBJ1-2,TRBV6-8,TRBD1,.,TGTGCCAGCAGTTACTCCCCCGGGACAGGGGACGACTACACCTTC,CASSYSPGTGDDYTF
TRBJ1-4,TRBV12-3/TRBV12-4,TRBD1,few,TGTGCCAGCAGTTTTTTGACAGGGGAGGGACTGTTTTTT,CASSFLTGEGLFF
TRBJ2-1,TRBV2,.,few,TGTGCCAGCAGTGGGGGTGAGGTGTATGAGCAGTTCTTC,CASSGGEVYEQFF
TRBJ2-2,TRBV12-3/TRBV12-4,TRBD2,few,TGTGCCAGCAGCTTTCTCTGGGAGGGGCGGAACACCGGGGAGCTGTTTTTT,CASSFLWEGRNTGELFF
TRBJ2-2,TRBV20-1,.,few,TGCAGTGCTAGAGCGGGCACCGGGGAGCTGTTTTTT,CSARAGTGELFF
TRBJ2-3,TRBV4-3,.,.,TGCGCCAGCAGCCGAAGCGGTTCTGCAGATACGCAGTATTTT,CASSRSGSADTQYF
TRBJ2-3,TRBV6-8,.,.,TGTGCCAGCAGTTATCGTCCAGGGGATGCCACAGATACGCAGTATTTT,CASSYRPGDATDTQYF
TRBJ2-3,TRBV6-2/TRBV6-3,TRBD1,.,TGTGCCAGCAGCCACGAAAGGACAGGTCACACAGATACGCAGTATTTT,CASSHERTGHTDTQYF
TRBJ2-5,TRBV18,TRBD1,.,TGTGCCAGCTCAGGGGACAGGCAATACCAAGAGACCCAGTACTTC,CASSGDRQYQETQYF
TRBJ1-5,TRBV7-2,.,many,TGTGCCAGCAGCTTAAGTACGGGGAGTAATCAGCCCCAGCATTTT,CASSLSTGSNQPQHF
TRBJ1-2,TRBV5-5,.,few,TGTGCCAGCTTACCGGAGGGCGAGTATGGCTACACCTTC,CASLPEGEYGYTF
TRBJ1-1,TRBV5-6,TRBD1,.,TGTGCCAGCAGCTTAGGACAGGGGGCGGCTTACGGTGAAGCTTTCTTT,CASSLGQGAAYGEAFF
TRBJ2-2,TRBV6-2/TRBV6-3,.,medium-sized,TGTGCCAGCAGTTACAAGCGAGGTGAGACACCGAACACCGGGGAGCTGTTTTTT,CASSYKRGETPNTGELFF
TRBJ2-1,TRBV20-1,TRBD1,.,TGCAGTGCTAGAGATAAAAGGGGGCTGGGTTACAATGAGCAGTTCTTC,CSARDKRGLGYNEQFF
TRBJ2-2,TRBV12-3/TRBV12-4,.,.,TGTGCCAGCAGTTTTATCGTAGAGACGGAGAACACCGGGGAGCTGTTTTTT,CASSFIVETENTGELFF
TRBJ2-6,TRBV6-2/TRBV6-3,.,many,TGTGCCAGCACCGGGGGCCACTTTTCTGGGGCCAACGTCCTGACTTTC,CASTGGHFSGANVLTF
TRBJ2-1,TRBV19,.,.,TGTACCAGTAGTAAGGGGGGGCCCGAGCAGTTCTTC,CTSSKGGPEQFF
TRBJ1-5,TRBV27,.,.,TGTGCCAGCAGCCAATTATCCGGACTCCAAAGGGCCAATCAGCCCCAGCATTTT,CASSQLSGLQRANQPQHF
TRBJ1-5,TRBV19,.,.,TGTGCCAGTAGTATCATCCTCACAGGGAATCAGCCCCAGCATTTT,CASSIILTGNQPQHF
TRBJ1-2,TRBV7-2,.,many,TGTGCCAGCAGCTTAACCCAGGGAACTCTCGGCGGTCCTAACTATGGCTACACCTTC,CASSLTQGTLGGPNYGYTF
TRBJ2-5,TRBV11-3,.,.,TGTGCCAGCAGCTCCTCTTTCTACAACAGCCAAGAGACCCAGTACTTC,CASSSSFYNSQETQYF
TRBJ1-2,TRBV6-6,.,.,TGTGCCAGCAGTCGTCCGGACGGTTCCGCTGGCTACACCTTC,CASSRPDGSAGYTF
TRBJ2-3,TRBV7-9,.,.,TGTGCCAGCCTCCACAGTTCCACAGATACGCAGTATTTT,CASLHSSTDTQYF
TRBJ2-3,TRBV7-6,.,.,TGTGCCAGCAGTCCTTCAACTCCCGGGTACACAGATATGCAGTATTTT,CASSPSTPGYTDMQYF
TRBJ2-1,TRBV6-2/TRBV6-3,.,.,TGTGCCAGCAGTTACATTGAGAGGGACTACAATGAGCAGTTCTTC,CASSYIERDYNEQFF
TRBJ2-1,TRBV24-1,.,.,TGTGCCACCAGTGATCGGACAGCCGGGACGTCGGATGAGCAGTTCTTC,CATSDRTAGTSDEQFF
TRBJ2-7,TRBV6-5,.,few,TGTGCCAGCAGTTACGGCAGACCCTACGAGCAGTACTTC,CASSYGRPYEQYF
TRBJ2-7,TRBV7-6,.,.,TGTGCCAGCAGCCCCGTGGGGGCTGGGGAGCAGTACTTC,CASSPVGAGEQYF
TRBJ1-5,TRBV27,TRBD1,few,TGTGCCAGCAGTCGTGCCCCAGGGGGGCAGCCCCAGCATTTT,CASSRAPGGQPQHF
TRBJ2-1,TRBV19,.,few,TGTGCCAGTAGTATGGCGGTCCCCAATGAGCAGTTCTTC,CASSMAVPNEQFF
TRBJ1-2,TRBV6-1,.,.,TGTGCCAGCAGAGATCTCGGGGACTATGGCTACACCTTC,CASRDLGDYGYTF
TRBJ2-3,TRBV7-7,.,few,TGTGCTAGCAGCCCCGTCGGGGCAGATACGCAGTATTTT,CASSPVGADTQYF
TRBJ2-1,TRBV7-6,.,many,TGTGCCAGCAGCTTAGCGGGGGGGCTCGTAGATGAGCAGTTCTTC,CASSLAGGLVDEQFF
TRBJ1-4,TRBV20-1,TRBD1,few,TGCAGTGCTAGAGTACTATTTCGGGACAGGGGTTCTGAAAAACTGTTTTTT,CSARVLFRDRGSEKLFF
TRBJ2-1,TRBV6-1,.,few,TGTGCCAGCAGTGAACTCATCGCGAGGGGGGTCTACAATGAGCAGTTCTTC,CASSELIARGVYNEQFF
TRBJ2-2,TRBV15,.,once,TGTGCCACCAGTTGGAGGGGGCCGCCCGGGGAGCTGTTTTTT,CATSWRGPPGELFF
TRBJ2-7,TRBV7-6,.,.,TGTGCCAGCAATCTCCAGGGGGAGCAGTACTTC,CASNLQGEQYF
TRBJ2-5,TRBV27,.,few,TGTGCCACTAGGCCCGCGGCCTTACAAGAGACCCAGTACTTC,CATRPAALQETQYF
TRBJ2-2,TRBV28,.,few,TGTGCCAGCACCCTCGGGGGGCTTTGGACCGGGGAGCTGTTTTTT,CASTLGGLWTGELFF
TRBJ2-5,TRBV12-5,TRBD1,.,TGTGCTAGTGGTCTGCCCCCAGGGGGCGGCTTTGAGACCCAGTACTTC,CASGLPPGGGFETQYF
TRBJ2-2,TRBV7-9,.,once,TGTGCCAGCAGGACAGGTGCCATGGAGCTGTTTTTT,CASRTGAMELFF
TRBJ2-1,TRBV12-3/TRBV12-4,.,.,TGTGCCAGCAGTTCCCTCCAGCCCGGAATGAGGAGCTCCTACAATGAGCAGTTCTTC,CASSSLQPGMRSSYNEQFF